This T cell receptor beta chain was identified in a study of CD8 T cells in ankylosing spondylitis. This clonotype has a handful of counts. Its antigen is as yet unknown. Preparation of TCR beta libraries was done by quantitative 5'-RACE with molecular barcodes. TCRdb re-called the 5' RACE reads with MiXCR, one entry per CDR3 protein. The sample holds about 800,000 distinct CDR3 sequences, about 11% seen once. Study-wide results and limits: Prior work had noted some motif variants in reactive arthritis blood and synovial fluid. One TCR beta motif, made up of about 8 highly homologous variants, appeared characteristic of ankylosing spondylitis blood. Disease-associated clones were reportedly significantly overrepresented in matched ankylosing spondylitis synovial fluid.

The CDR3 extends over 15 amino acids. The J segment lost 8 bases and the V segment lost 1 base, leaving 8 bases of the junction unmatched. Looked up from germline, CDR1 is DFQATT and CDR2 is SNEGSKA (reference sequence). Sequencing was done on a sample of blood, either unsorted or a sorted T cell fraction (not recorded which). The TCR comes from a male donor with ankylosing spondylitis. The chain combines TRBV20-1 with TRBJ1-6; 7 positions agree with TRBD1. The CDR3 region has the DNA TGCAGTGCTAGAGGTGGGAACAGGGGTCATTCACCCCTCCACTTT. Its translation: CSARGGNRGHSPLHF.